This paragraph reports one T cell receptor beta chain. This specimen comes from a study of CD8 T cells in Susac syndrome. From blood CD8+ and CD4+ T cells, TCR beta sequences were generated. Random hexamers were used to reverse transcribe an amount of about 0.45 to 1 ug RNA. TCRdb re-called the immunoSEQ multiplex PCR reads with MiXCR, one entry per CDR3 protein. This sample has roughly 150,000 distinct CDR3 sequences, with 93% found just once. The CDR3 has 16 residues. Germline CDR1 SGHNT, CDR2 YYREEE (reference sequence). The V end lost 6 bases, the J end lost 1 base, and 19 bases lay between the germline ends.

The chain uses TRBV5-4 and TRBJ1-1, with a possible D match to TRBD1 (6 bases). This receptor was obtained from a human donor in good health. Material for sequencing was CD4+ T cells from PBMCs. CDR3 sequence: CASTQSSGTRNTEAFF. The CDR3 coding sequence is TGTGCCAGCACCCAATCCTCAGGGACAAGGAACACTGAAGCTTTCTTT.